This entry describes one T cell receptor (beta chain). Method: immunoSEQ multiplex PCR; TCRdb's copy keeps in-frame clones and lacks some. The sample records roughly 10,000 clones, about 88% being singletons. The CDR3 length is 14 residues. Per the germline V gene, CDR1 is SGHTS and CDR2 is YDEGEE. V shed 3 bases and J shed 5 bases, with 14 bases lying between them. The sample originates from a study of blood T cell dynamics during melanoma immunotherapy. Across the study: Metastatic melanoma patients received first-line pembrolizumab or nivolumab plus ipilimumab.

Time point meaning: week 3, after first cycle of checkpoint inhibitor. This chain links TRBV5-8 with TRBJ2-5; possibly TRBD2 for D (6 bases). This sequence originates from a human donor with melanoma. The material sequenced was blood, taken from a patient treated with checkpoint blockade. The CDR3 DNA sequence: TGTGCCAGCAGCTGGGCCGGCGGGGTGGAGACCCAGTACTTC. Translated, it gives CASSWAGGVETQYF.